This entry concerns a single T cell receptor beta chain. The CDR3 is 11 amino acids. From germline, CDR1 is SNHLY and CDR2 FYNNEI. V gave up 6 bases and J gave up 11 bases, with 13 bases separating them. These data belong to a study of blood T cell repertoires in COVID-19. Looking at the study overall: Spain, Italy and the United States supplied samples that represented acute and convalescent COVID-19. T cells, B-cell-depleted T cells, or PBMCs provided the cDNA or gDNA that served as material.

In the original workflow: Amplification from reference gene primers served as the basis for estimated nucleated cell counts. Clones were read by immunoSEQ multiplex PCR, and TCRdb kept only the in-frame ones, dropping some. V, J and clone size derive from that table, while D and trimming were established from the DNA sequence. The data contain 250,000 or so clones, approximately 89% of them singletons. The sequencing sample was made of peripheral blood. This receptor was taken from a woman in her thirties with COVID-19, enrolled during active disease. The chain employs TRBV2 and TRBJ1-1; the D gene is possibly TRBD1 (6 bases). The chain's CDR3 is CASRGAYTAFF. In nucleotides, the CDR3 is TGTGCCAGCAGGGGGGCATATACGGCTTTCTTT.